The clone carrying this T cell receptor (beta chain) was seen repeatedly, ten times or more. The record originates from a study of T-cell reconstitution after alpha-beta-depleted transplantation in children. The TCRbeta library was prepared with unique molecular identifiers. TCRdb called the PCR reads again in MiXCR, with one record for every CDR3 protein. Altogether 200,000 to 250,000 distinct CDR3 sequences are present, more than 10% being singletons, with the ten largest covering about 2.4%. The germline V gene encodes CDR1 SGHVS and CDR2 FQNEAQ. Unmatched junction bases numbered 6, after V lost 2 bases and J lost 5 bases. This CDR3 has 15 amino acids.

This TCR was sampled from a human donor who donated a stem cell graft to a child with acute lymphoblastic leukemia. The chain links TRBV7-8 to TRBJ2-7, with 10 nucleotides matching TRBD2. Source: PBMCs from the stem cell graft donor, taken from the stem cell graft. The CDR3 loop is CASSLLAGENHEQYF. Here the CDR3 DNA reads TGTGCCAGCAGCTTACTAGCGGGAGAAAATCACGAGCAGTACTTC. Based on the CDR3 plus reference TRBV7-8 and TRBJ2-7, the full variable domain is GAGVSQSPRYKVAKRGQDVALRCDPISGHVSLFWYQQALGQGPEFLTYFQNEAQLDKSGLPSDRFFAERPEGSVSTLKIQRTQQEDSAVYLCASSLLAGENHEQYFGPGTRLTVT.